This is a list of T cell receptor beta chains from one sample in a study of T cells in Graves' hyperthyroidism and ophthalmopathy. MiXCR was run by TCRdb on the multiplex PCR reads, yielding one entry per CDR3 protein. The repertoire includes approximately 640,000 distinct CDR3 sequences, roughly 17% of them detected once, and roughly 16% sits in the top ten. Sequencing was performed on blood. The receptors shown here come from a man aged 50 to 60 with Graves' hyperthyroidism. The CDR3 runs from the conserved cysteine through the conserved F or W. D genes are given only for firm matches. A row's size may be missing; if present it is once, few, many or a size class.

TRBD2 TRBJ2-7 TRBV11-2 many TGTGCCAGCAGCTTACGGACTAGCGGGAGGGGAAACGAGCAGTACTTC CASSLRTSGRGNEQYF
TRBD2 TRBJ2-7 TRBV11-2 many TGTGCCAGCAGCCGCTCGACTAGCGGGAGTCTGTACGAGCAGTACTTC CASSRSTSGSLYEQYF
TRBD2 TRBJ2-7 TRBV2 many TGTGCCAGCAGTGTGGGGACTAGCTACGAGCAGTACTTC CASSVGTSYEQYF
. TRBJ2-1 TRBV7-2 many TGTGCCAGCAGCTTCCCGGGACCCCCCAGGAATGAGCAGTTCTTC CASSFPGPPRNEQFF
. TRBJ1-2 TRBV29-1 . TGCAGCGTTGAAGCAGACACAGGGTACTATGGCTACACCTTC CSVEADTGYYGYTF
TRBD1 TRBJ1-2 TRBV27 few TGTGCCAGCAGTACTCGGACAGGGGAGGGTGGCTACACCTTC CASSTRTGEGGYTF
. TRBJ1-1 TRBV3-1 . TGTGCCAGCAGCCAATCCGGGACACTGAACACTGAAGCTTTCTTT CASSQSGTLNTEAFF
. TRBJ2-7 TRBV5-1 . TGCGCCAGCAGCCTCCCGGTTAGCGAGCAGTACTTC CASSLPVSEQYF
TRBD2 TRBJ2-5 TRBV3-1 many TGTGCCAGCAGCCCTAGCGGGAGGGAAGAGACCCAGTACTTC CASSPSGREETQYF
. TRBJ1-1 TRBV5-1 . TGCGCCAGCAGCTTGGCCCAGGCAGGGTTGAACACTGAAGCTTTCTTT CASSLAQAGLNTEAFF
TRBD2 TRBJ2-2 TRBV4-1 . TGCGCCAGCAGCCAATCTCGGGGGGGGGATCTGACCGGGGAGCTGTTTTTT CASSQSRGGDLTGELFF
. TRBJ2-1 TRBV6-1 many TGTGCCAGCAGTGAAGTCCTTCGGAGTGAGCAGTTCTTC CASSEVLRSEQFF
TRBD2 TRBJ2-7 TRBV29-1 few TGCAGCGTTGAAGGTGCTAGCGGGAGCTCCTACGAGCAGTACTTC CSVEGASGSSYEQYF
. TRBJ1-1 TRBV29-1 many TGCAGCGTCCAGGGAGGTACCAACACTGAAGCTTTCTTT CSVQGGTNTEAFF
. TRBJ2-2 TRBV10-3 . TGTGCCATCAGTGAAGGGCAGCCGAACACCGGGGAGCTGTTTTTT CAISEGQPNTGELFF
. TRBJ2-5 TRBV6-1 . TGTGCCAGTACACCGACAGACTTCCAAGAGACCCAGTACTTC CASTPTDFQETQYF
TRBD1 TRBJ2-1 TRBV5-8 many TGTGCCAGCAGCTTACCTCGGACAGGGAGCTCCTACAATGAGCAGTTCTTC CASSLPRTGSSYNEQFF
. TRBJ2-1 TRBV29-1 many TGCAGCGTTGACGGGGGAGCGGCCAATGAGCAGTTCTTC CSVDGGAANEQFF
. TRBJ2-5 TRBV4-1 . TGCGCCAGCAGCCAAGATACGGGGGTCTACCAAGAGACCCAGTACTTC CASSQDTGVYQETQYF
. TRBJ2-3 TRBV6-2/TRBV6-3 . TGTGCCAGCAGTTATGAGACAGATACGCAGTATTTT CASSYETDTQYF
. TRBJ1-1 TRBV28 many TGTGCCAGCAGTTACCTCGGGGCGACCGGCACTGAAGCTTTCTTT CASSYLGATGTEAFF
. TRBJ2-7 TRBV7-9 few TGTGCCAGCACCCCGGGACCGAGCTCCTACGAGCAGTACTTC CASTPGPSSYEQYF
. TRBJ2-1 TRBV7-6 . TGTGCCAGCAGCCCTGAACAGGGATCCTACAATGAGCAGTTCTTC CASSPEQGSYNEQFF
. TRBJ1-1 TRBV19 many TGTGCCAGTAGTATAGGAAGCAGGGGAATCATGAACACTGAAGCTTTCTTT CASSIGSRGIMNTEAFF
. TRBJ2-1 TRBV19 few TGTGCCAGTAGTATAGTCCGGGACCCCACAAACTACAATGAGCAGTTCTTC CASSIVRDPTNYNEQFF
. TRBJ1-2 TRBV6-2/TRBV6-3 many TGTGCCAGCAGTTTCAACAGGGCGGCCTATGGCTACACCTTC CASSFNRAAYGYTF
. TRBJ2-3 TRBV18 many TGTGCCAGCTCACCACCTCTCACGGATACGCAGTATTTT CASSPPLTDTQYF
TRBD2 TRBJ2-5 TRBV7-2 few TGTGCCAGCAGCTTGGGACTAGTTATACAAGAGACCCAGTACTTC CASSLGLVIQETQYF
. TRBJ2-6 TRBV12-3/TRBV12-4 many TGTGCCAGCAGCTCTACCTGGGTGGATTCTGGGGCCAACGTCCTGACTTTC CASSSTWVDSGANVLTF
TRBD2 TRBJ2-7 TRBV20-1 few TGCAGTGCTAGGAGCAGGACTAGCGGGGACTACGAGCAGTACTTC CSARSRTSGDYEQYF
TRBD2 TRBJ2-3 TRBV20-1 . TGCAGTGCTGGACACCCTAGCGGGGATAGCACAGATACGCAGTATTTT CSAGHPSGDSTDTQYF
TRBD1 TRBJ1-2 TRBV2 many TGTGCCAGCAGGTTGGCTACAGGGGACGGCTACACCTTC CASRLATGDGYTF
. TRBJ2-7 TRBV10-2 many TGCGCCAGCAGACCGGGCCCCACGTACGAGCAGTACTTC CASRPGPTYEQYF
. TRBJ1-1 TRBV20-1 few TGCAGTGCTAGAGATCCCACGGCAGGGACGGTGAACACTGAAGCTTTCTTT CSARDPTAGTVNTEAFF
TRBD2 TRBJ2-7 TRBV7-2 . TGTGCCAGCAGCTTAGTGGGACTAGCGGGTTCACCCTACGAGCAGTACTTC CASSLVGLAGSPYEQYF
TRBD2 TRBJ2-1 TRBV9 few TGTGCCAGCAGCGTGCTAGGGACTAGCGGGAGTGGTGAGCAGTTCTTC CASSVLGTSGSGEQFF
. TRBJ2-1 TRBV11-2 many TGTGCCAGCAGCTTATCTGAGGGAGGTTCATACAATGAGCAGTTCTTC CASSLSEGGSYNEQFF
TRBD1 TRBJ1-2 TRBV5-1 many TGCGCCAGCAGCGAGTCCGGGACAGGAGACTATGGCTACACCTTC CASSESGTGDYGYTF
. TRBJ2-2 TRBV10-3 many TGTGCCATCAGTGATTACGGACGCACCGGGGAGCTGTTTTTT CAISDYGRTGELFF
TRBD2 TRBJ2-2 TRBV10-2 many TGCGCCAGCAGTTGGACTAGCTTTACCGGGGAGCTGTTTTTT CASSWTSFTGELFF
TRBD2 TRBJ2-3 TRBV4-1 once TGCGCCAGCAGCCGATTGTTGGACGGGAGGAGTTTAGTTACGCAGTATTTT CASSRLLDGRSLVTQYF
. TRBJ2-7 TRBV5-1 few TGCGCCAGCAGCTTGTCCCCGGACAGCCCCTACGAGCAGTACTTC CASSLSPDSPYEQYF
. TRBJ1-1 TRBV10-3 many TGTGCCATCAGTGAGTCTAGGGTAGGAACTGAAGCTTTCTTT CAISESRVGTEAFF
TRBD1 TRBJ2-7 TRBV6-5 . TGTGCCAGCAGTTACGAAAGACAGGGACCATACGAGCAGTACTTC CASSYERQGPYEQYF
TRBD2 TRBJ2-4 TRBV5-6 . TGTGCCAGCAGCTTATCCCGGAGACTAGCGGGAAAAAACATTCAGTACTTC CASSLSRRLAGKNIQYF
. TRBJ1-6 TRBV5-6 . TGTGCCAGCAGGAAGGGGGTCGGCGGAGGAAGGAATTCACCCCTCCACTTT CASRKGVGGGRNSPLHF
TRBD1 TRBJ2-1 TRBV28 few TGTGCCAGCAGTCAAACAGGGGGCGGCTCCTACAATGAGCAGTTCTTC CASSQTGGGSYNEQFF
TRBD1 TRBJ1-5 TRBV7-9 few TGTGCCAGCAGCTTAGGGGAGGGGACAGGGTGGTATCAGCCCCAGCATTTT CASSLGEGTGWYQPQHF
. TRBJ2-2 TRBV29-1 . TGCAGCGTTGAGCGGGACAACACCGGGGAGCTGTTTTTT CSVERDNTGELFF
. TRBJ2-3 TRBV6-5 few TGTGCCAGCAGTTACCGCTCCATTAGTCTTTCCACAGATACGCAGTATTTT CASSYRSISLSTDTQYF
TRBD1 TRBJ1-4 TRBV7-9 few TGTGCCAGCAGCGACCAGGAGGCGCAGGGGGCATCTGAAACTAATGAAAAACTGTTTTTT CASSDQEAQGASETNEKLFF
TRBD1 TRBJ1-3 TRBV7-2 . TGTGCCAGCAGCCCCAGGGGGCAATCTGGAAACACCATATATTTT CASSPRGQSGNTIYF
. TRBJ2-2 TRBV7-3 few TGTGCCAGCAGCTTATTGCAACAACTCACCGGGGAGCTGTTTTTT CASSLLQQLTGELFF
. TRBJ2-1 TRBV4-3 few TGCGCCAGCAGCCATGTGGGGACTCGCTCCTACTACAATGAGCAGTTCTTC CASSHVGTRSYYNEQFF
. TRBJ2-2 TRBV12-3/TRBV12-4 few TGTGCCAGCAGTGTGGAGGGCCTGACCGGGGAGCTGTTTTTT CASSVEGLTGELFF
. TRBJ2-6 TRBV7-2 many TGTGCCAGCAGCTTAGTAGGGCCACCCTCTGGGGCCAACGTCCTGACTTTC CASSLVGPPSGANVLTF
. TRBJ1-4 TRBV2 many TGTGCCAGCAGACAGGGACTTAATGAAAAACTGTTTTTT CASRQGLNEKLFF